The 9 T cell receptor beta chains reported below all come from one sample, sequenced in a study of T cell repertoires in cytomegalovirus infection. TCRdb analysed the reads with MiXCR anew, one entry per CDR3 protein. This sample has roughly 920,000 distinct CDR3 sequences; around 31% occur once, and the top ten carry about 14%. The antigens of these receptors remain unknown. Here the sequenced sample was cultured CD8+ T cells from PBMCs, taken from culture after CMV antigen stimulation. The source is a human donor in good health (CMV status not recorded). Some clones in this sample may be carry-over from other donors' samples.

V gene TRBV20-1 combines with J gene TRBJ2-7; no clear D. The V end was cut by 0 bases, the J end by 4 bases, with 16 bases between. CDR3 length equals 15 residues. Germline loops: CDR1 DFQATT, CDR2 SNEGSKA (reference sequence). CDR3 protein: CSARDLAKNYYEQYF. In nucleotides, the CDR3 is TGCAGTGCTAGAGATCTCGCCAAAAACTATTACGAGCAGTACTTC.

This clonotype was detected a few times. The chain links TRBV7-9 to TRBJ1-3; no definite D call. V was pared by 2 bases and J by 2 bases, with 19 bases between. The CDR3 consists of 18 residues. Germline CDR1 and CDR2: SEHNR and FQNEAQ (reference sequence). The CDR3 nucleotides read TGTGCCAGCAGCTTAATGTTGGAGCGGACTTTCACTGGAAACACCATATATTTT. Amino acids: CASSLMLERTFTGNTIYF.

Comment on this clonotype: This may stem from a read error, because a much larger clone lies one nucleotide away. The gene calls are TRBV12-3 or TRBV12-4 and TRBJ1-1; D may be TRBD1 (5 bases). This CDR3 is 12 amino acids long. CDR3 protein: CASSPDSYEAIF. In DNA, the CDR3 is TGTGCCAGCAGTCCCGACAGTTACGAAGCTATCTTT.

This clonotype was seen a handful of times. The CDR3 region has the DNA TGTGCCAGTCCGCGGAGAGGCTCTGGAAACACCATATATTTT. As protein: CASPRRGSGNTIYF. V is TRBV19 and J is TRBJ1-3; D is unclear. This CDR3 contains 14 residues. Germline V CDR1 and CDR2: LNHDA, SQIVND (reference sequence). Trimming removed 8 bases from V and 0 bases from J, with 11 bases in between. The whole variable domain, remainder taken from reference TRBV19 and TRBJ1-3, is DGGITQSPKYLFRKEGQNVTLSCEQNLNHDAMYWYRQDPGQGLRLIYYSQIVNDFQKGDIAEGYSVSREKKESFPLTVTSAQKNPTAFYLCASPRRGSGNTIYFGEGSWLTVV.

This clonotype was detected a few times. The rearrangement uses TRBV6-1 and TRBJ1-2; D ambiguous. The germline V and J ends were trimmed by 2 bases and 0 bases, with 7 bases remaining between them. Germline CDR1 MNHNS, CDR2 SASEGT. This CDR3 is built from 14 residues. The CDR3 bases are TGTGCCAGCAGTGAATTGTCAGCTAACTATGGCTACACCTTC. This translates into CASSELSANYGYTF.

The chain joins TRBV4-1 to TRBJ2-5, with 11 bases that match TRBD2. The CDR3 runs to 16 residues. The germline V gene encodes CDR1 MGHRA and CDR2 YSYEKL. The V segment lost 2 bases and the J segment 5 bases; nucleotides outside the gene matches: 7. The CDR3 DNA reads TGCGCCAGCAGCCAAATTAGCGGGGGGGCCGGGGAGACCCAGTACTTC. It yields the protein CASSQISGGAGETQYF.

This clonotype was counted a few times. V gene TRBV6-1 combines with J gene TRBJ2-3; 8 positions agree with TRBD1. The CDR3 contains 16 residues. Losses at the gene ends were 1 base for V and 4 bases for J; bases not matched to a gene: 7. Germline CDR1 is MNHNS and CDR2 is SASEGT. In nucleotides, the CDR3 is TGTGCCAGCAGTGAAGGAGTAGGACAGGGCTCAGATACGCAGTATTTT. Translated, it gives CASSEGVGQGSDTQYF.

This CDR3 reads CASTPRSGEYDNEQFF. CDR3 DNA: TGTGCCAGTACTCCGAGGAGCGGGGAATACGACAATGAGCAGTTCTTC. The chain carries TRBV19 and TRBJ2-1; 7 bases agree with TRBD2. The CDR3 is 16 residues long. The germline V gene has CDR1 LNHDA and CDR2 SQIVND (reference sequence). The V gene end was trimmed by 7 bases and the J gene end by 5 bases; junction bases not matched to a gene: 14. The full variable domain, in which reference TRBV19 and TRBJ2-1 provide the parts outside the CDR3, is DGGITQSPKYLFRKEGQNVTLSCEQNLNHDAMYWYRQDPGQGLRLIYYSQIVNDFQKGDIAEGYSVSREKKESFPLTVTSAQKNPTAFYLCASTPRSGEYDNEQFFGPGTRLTVL.

Turning to this clonotype: A much larger clone lies a single base off, so this may be a read error. The chain has TRBV12-5 and TRBJ2-5; no clear D gene. The germline CDR1 and CDR2 sequences are LGHNT and FRNRAP. This CDR3 contains 16 residues. DNA for the CDR3: TGTGCTAGTGGTTTGGGTGAGATGCAGATTGAAGAGACCCGGTACTTC. Translated, it gives CASGLGEMQIEETRYF.